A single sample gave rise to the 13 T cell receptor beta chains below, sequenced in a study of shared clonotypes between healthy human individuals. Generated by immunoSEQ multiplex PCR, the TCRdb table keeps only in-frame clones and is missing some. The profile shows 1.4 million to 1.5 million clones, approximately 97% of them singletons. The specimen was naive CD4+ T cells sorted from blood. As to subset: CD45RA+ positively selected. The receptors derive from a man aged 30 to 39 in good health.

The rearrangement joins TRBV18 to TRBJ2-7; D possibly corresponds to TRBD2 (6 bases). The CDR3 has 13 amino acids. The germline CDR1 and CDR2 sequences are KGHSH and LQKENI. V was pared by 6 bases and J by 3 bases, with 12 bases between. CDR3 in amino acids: CASSAPGGYEQYF. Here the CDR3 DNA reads TGTGCCAGCTCGGCCCCCGGGGGCTACGAGCAGTACTTC. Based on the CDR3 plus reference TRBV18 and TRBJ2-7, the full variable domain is NAGVMQNPRHLVRRRGQEARLRCSPMKGHSHVYWYRQLPEEGLKFMVYLQKENIIDESGMPKERFSAEFPKEGPSILRIQQVVRGDSAAYFCASSAPGGYEQYFGPGTRLTVT.

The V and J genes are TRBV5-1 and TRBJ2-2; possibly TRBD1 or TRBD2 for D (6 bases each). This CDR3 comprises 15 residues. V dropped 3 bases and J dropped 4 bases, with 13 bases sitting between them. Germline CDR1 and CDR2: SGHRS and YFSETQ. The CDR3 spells CASSSDSGFTGELFF. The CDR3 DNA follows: TGCGCCAGCAGCTCGGACAGCGGGTTCACCGGGGAGCTGTTTTTT. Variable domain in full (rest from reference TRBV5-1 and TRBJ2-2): KAGVTQTPRYLIKTRGQQVTLSCSPISGHRSVSWYQQTPGQGLQFLFEYFSETQRNKGNFPGRFSGRQFSNSRSEMNVSTLELGDSALYLCASSSDSGFTGELFFGEGSRLTVL.

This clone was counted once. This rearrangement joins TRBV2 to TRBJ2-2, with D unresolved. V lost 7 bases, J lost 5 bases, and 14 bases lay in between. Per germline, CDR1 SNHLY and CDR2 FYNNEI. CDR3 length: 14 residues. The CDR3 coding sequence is TGTGCCAGCAACGCGATCGCCGGTACCGGGGAGCTGTTTTTT. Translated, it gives CASNAIAGTGELFF.

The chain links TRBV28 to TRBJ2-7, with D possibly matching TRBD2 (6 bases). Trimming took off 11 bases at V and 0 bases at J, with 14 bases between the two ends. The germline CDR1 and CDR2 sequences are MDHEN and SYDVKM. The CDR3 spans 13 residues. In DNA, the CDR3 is TGTGCCGGAGGAGGGTCCCTCTCCTACGAGCAGTACTTC. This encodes CAGGGSLSYEQYF.

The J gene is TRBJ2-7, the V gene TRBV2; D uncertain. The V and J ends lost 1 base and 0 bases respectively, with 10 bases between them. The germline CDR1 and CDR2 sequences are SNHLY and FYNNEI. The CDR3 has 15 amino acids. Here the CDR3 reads CASSEVPVLSYEQYF. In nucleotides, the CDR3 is TGTGCCAGCAGTGAAGTCCCAGTTCTCTCCTACGAGCAGTACTTC.

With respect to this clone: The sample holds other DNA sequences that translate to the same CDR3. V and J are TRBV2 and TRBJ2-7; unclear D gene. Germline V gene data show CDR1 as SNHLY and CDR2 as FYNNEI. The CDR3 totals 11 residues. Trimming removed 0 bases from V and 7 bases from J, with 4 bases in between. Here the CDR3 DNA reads TGTGCCAGCAGTGAAGCGCGGGAGCAGTACTTC. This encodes CASSEAREQYF.

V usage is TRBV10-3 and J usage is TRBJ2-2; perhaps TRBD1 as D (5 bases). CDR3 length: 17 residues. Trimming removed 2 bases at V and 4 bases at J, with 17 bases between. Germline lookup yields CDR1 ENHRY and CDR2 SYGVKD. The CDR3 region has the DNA TGTGCCATCAGTGAGGGTTTAGGGGTCAGAGGCACCGGGGAGCTGTTTTTT. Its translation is CAISEGLGVRGTGELFF.

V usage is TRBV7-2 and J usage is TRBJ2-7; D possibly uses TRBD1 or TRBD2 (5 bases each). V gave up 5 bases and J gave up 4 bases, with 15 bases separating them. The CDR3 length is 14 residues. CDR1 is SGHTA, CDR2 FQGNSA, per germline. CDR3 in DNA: TGTGCCAGCAGCCCGATGGGGGTTCGGTACGAGCAGTACTTC. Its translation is CASSPMGVRYEQYF.

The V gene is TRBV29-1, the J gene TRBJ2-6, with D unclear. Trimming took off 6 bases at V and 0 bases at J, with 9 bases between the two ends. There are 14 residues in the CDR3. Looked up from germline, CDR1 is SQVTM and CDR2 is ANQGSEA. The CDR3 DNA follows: TGCAGCGTGAGCTTTAGCTCTGGGGCCAACGTCCTGACTTTC. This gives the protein CSVSFSSGANVLTF.

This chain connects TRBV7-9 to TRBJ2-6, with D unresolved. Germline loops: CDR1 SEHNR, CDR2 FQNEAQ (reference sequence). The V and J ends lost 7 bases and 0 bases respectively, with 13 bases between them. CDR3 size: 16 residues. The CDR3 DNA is TGTGCCAGCACCTTGACGCATAGCTCTGGGGCCAACGTCCTGACTTTC. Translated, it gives CASTLTHSSGANVLTF. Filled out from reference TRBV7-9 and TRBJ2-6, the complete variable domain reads DTGVSQNPRHKITKRGQNVTFRCDPISEHNRLYWYRQTLGQGPEFLTYFQNEAQLEKSRLLSDRFSAERPKGSFSTLEIQRTEQGDSAMYLCASTLTHSSGANVLTFGAGSRLTVL.

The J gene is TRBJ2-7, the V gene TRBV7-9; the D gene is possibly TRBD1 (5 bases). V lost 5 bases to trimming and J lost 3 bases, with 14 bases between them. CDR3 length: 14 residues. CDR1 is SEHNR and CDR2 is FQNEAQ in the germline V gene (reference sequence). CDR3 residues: CASSHRTFLYEQYF. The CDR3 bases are TGTGCCAGCAGCCACCGGACATTCCTCTACGAGCAGTACTTC.

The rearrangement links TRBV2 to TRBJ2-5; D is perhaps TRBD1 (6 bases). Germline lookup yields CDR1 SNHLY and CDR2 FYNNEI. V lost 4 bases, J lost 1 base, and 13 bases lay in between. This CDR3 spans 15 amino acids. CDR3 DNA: TGTGCCAGCAGTGTAGAGACAGGTCTCCAAGAGACCCAGTACTTC. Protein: CASSVETGLQETQYF.

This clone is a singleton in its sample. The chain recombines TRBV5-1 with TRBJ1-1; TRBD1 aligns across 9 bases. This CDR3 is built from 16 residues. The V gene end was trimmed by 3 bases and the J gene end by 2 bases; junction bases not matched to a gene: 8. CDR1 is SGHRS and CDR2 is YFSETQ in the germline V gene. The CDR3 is CASSSRGQGSNTEAFF. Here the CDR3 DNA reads TGCGCCAGCAGCTCTAGGGGACAGGGAAGCAACACTGAAGCTTTCTTT.